This T cell receptor (beta chain) was identified during a study of shared clonotypes between healthy human individuals (dated by TCRdb to the early 2020s). For context, the study as a whole: A couple of women and three men aged 18 to 49 years were included in the cohort. The study deeply sequenced blood TCR repertoires of 5 or 6 healthy adults to estimate repertoire size and the extent of clonotype sharing between individuals. Each donor's leukapheresis produced roughly between about 0.9 and 9.5 billion PBMCs. For each donor, CD4 naive and CD4 memory were each given three plates, CD8 naive was given two plates, and CD8 memory was given one plate. To increase sequencing depth and limit assay-specific biases, TCR repertoire library preparation and sequencing were carried out by different laboratories using diverse techniques. The full study reports these points: Only blood was sampled, and tissue TCR repertoires likely differ from those in blood. Compared with non-shared clonotypes, clonotypes shared by all four sorted-subset donors had higher generation probabilities. About 5% of naive CD4, around 3.6% of naive CD8, 2.3% of memory CD4, and roughly 0.4% of memory CD8 clonotypes were shared across several donors. Because the study included only a small number of donors, the genetic and exposure-history diversity represented was limited. Based on pairwise subsampling, the degree of clonotype sharing among donors was expected to be affected by sequencing depth. Incomplete sequencing was indicated by rarefaction of sorted-subset datasets, despite the large sequencing depth. Naive subsets generally had larger estimated clonotype richness than memory subsets.

This clone has only a few counts. Its specific antigen is unknown. The record has no base qualities; no much larger clone is one base away. The CDR3, from cysteine to phenylalanine, totals 13 residues. Only the CDR3 region is kept as DNA, spanning 39 bases read in frame from base 1. A distance of 10 bases separates the germline ends of V and J, which lose 7 bases and 3 bases respectively. CDR1 is given as LNHDA and CDR2 as SQIVND, both from the germline V gene (reference sequence). The donors were healthy, HIV-negative adults with no recently reported acute infections or vaccinations. Every donor was a Caucasian adult residing in Nashville, Tennessee, USA. CD4+ T cells were enriched by magnetic negative selection, after which naive cells were positively selected on CD45RA and the negative fraction was taken as the memory subset. Blood was obtained by leukapheresis, after which PBMCs were separated by Ficoll-Histopaque density gradient centrifugation and cryopreserved in liquid nitrogen vapor phase. Purity and quantity of every magnetically sorted T cell population were checked by analytical flow cytometry. Genomic DNA was isolated from each sorted fraction and quantified by UV absorbance on a Nanodrop 2000c.

Using the deep immunoSEQ assay, multiplex PCR amplified TCR CDR3 regions from genomic DNA. For each cell subset, the extracted genomic DNA was distributed evenly across all wells of several immunoSEQ 96-well plates, and each plate served as one replicate. For sorted subsets, about 200 ng genomic DNA, equal to tens of thousands of T cell genomes, was loaded into each replicate PCR. Purified libraries were measured with a Qubit 3.0 fluorometer, size-checked on a Bioanalyzer 2100, and measured again with the KAPA Library Quantification kit. Every immunoSEQ 96-well plate was sequenced on a separate single-read 150-cycle Illumina NextSeq 550 flow cell. On the study's bioinformatics: Because the immunoSEQ output included only junctional sequences and no quality scores, the filtering could not be the same as the filtering used for full-length reads. To assign V/J genes and CDR3, sequences were annotated using PyIR, a Python wrapper for IgBLAST v1.9, with IMGT germline references. Reads were filtered out if the reads had weak V/J assignments (E-value above 1e-6), no CDR3, stop codons, out-of-frame junctions, or ambiguous translated residues. A V3J clonotype was defined by an identical inferred V gene, J gene, and CDR3 amino acid sequence. Percentage overlap between repertoires was computed as shared unique clonotypes divided by the size of the smaller repertoire. Richness of each repertoire was evaluated using RTK rarefaction, the Chao1 estimator, and Recon v2.1 estimates of unobserved clonotypes. For all TCRbeta clonotypes obtained by the gDNA method from a few donors, generation probabilities were computed with OLGA. TCRdb re-hosts the immuneACCESS table, in-frame sequences only. Its copies lack some clones; in the studies checked, an unresolved V gene accounts for under half of them, and the cause for the rest is not known. V, J and clone size reflect that table, while D and trimming were determined from the DNA. This sample has about 980,000 clones in its table, and about 80% of those were observed once. 1.5% of the sample rests with the top ten.

The TCR sequence derives from a man younger than 35 in good health. Sequencing was carried out using memory CD4+ T cells sorted from blood. The label giving this sample's cell subset or site can be read as: CD45RA-negative fraction. The chain links TRBV19 with TRBJ2-1; the D gene lacks a confident call. The bases are TGTGCCAGTATGCAGGTGGGCTACAATGAGCAGTTCTTC. It translates to CASMQVGYNEQFF.